The entry that follows covers one T cell receptor (beta chain) sequence. Its target is not known. Germline CDR1 and CDR2: SNHLY and FYNNEI. The CDR3 is 13 residues long. With 3 bases removed from V and 6 bases from J, the gap between germline ends came to 9 bases. The data are from a study of CD8 T cells in Susac syndrome. Study-level results: The study acknowledged a relatively small number of individuals in its TCR sequencing and HLA analysis.

An input of about 0.45 to 1 ug of RNA was subjected to reverse transcription using random hexamers. TCR beta CDR3 was amplified by immunoSEQ covering 54 Vbeta and 13 Jbeta. TCRdb reprocessed the immunoSEQ multiplex PCR reads with MiXCR, giving one entry per CDR3 protein. The sample lists under 200,000 distinct CDR3 sequences, approximately 95% occurring once. The TCR comes from a human donor with multiple sclerosis. Sequenced: CD8+ T cells from PBMCs. The chain is built from TRBV2 and TRBJ2-1; no reliable D call. The CDR3 protein is CASSDFIGNEQFF. CDR3 sequence (DNA): TGTGCCAGCAGTGATTTCATTGGCAATGAGCAGTTCTTC.